These 25 T cell receptor beta chains originate from one sample sequenced in a study of T cell responses to AZD1222 COVID-19 vaccine. Assay: immunoSEQ multiplex PCR; the TCRdb copy retains only in-frame clones and omits some. The profile shows about 150,000 clones, 85% to 95% of them singletons. The source was peripheral blood, collected on day 0 of AZD1222 vaccination. These receptors came from an adult in good health.

The chain recombines TRBV29-1 with TRBJ1-1; a weak D match, TRBD1 (5 bases). This CDR3 region has 12 residues. Germline values: CDR1 SQVTM, CDR2 ANQGSEA. V gave up 0 bases and J gave up 8 bases, with 10 bases separating them. The CDR3, as DNA: TGCAGCGTTGAAGATCGCGGGACGGAAGCTTTCTTT. Protein product: CSVEDRGTEAFF.

V and J are TRBV6-5 and TRBJ1-6, with 8 bases that match TRBD1. CDR3 length: 15 residues. Losses at the gene ends were 2 bases for V and 10 bases for J; bases not matched to a gene: 7. Germline loops: CDR1 MNHEY, CDR2 SVGAGI. CDR3 DNA sequence: TGTGCCAGCAGTTACGTTGGACAGGGAGGCTCACCCCTCCACTTT. Its protein is CASSYVGQGGSPLHF.

The V call is TRBV18, the J call TRBJ1-2, with a tentative D call TRBD1 (5 bases). Trimming left V 4 bases short and J 3 bases short, with 18 bases between. This CDR3 is 16 amino acids long. Germline assignment: CDR1 KGHSH and CDR2 LQKENI. CDR3 DNA: TGTGCCAGCTCACTCCAGATCTCAGGGTCCGACTATGGCTACACCTTC. This sequence encodes CASSLQISGSDYGYTF.

V and J are TRBV7-6 and TRBJ2-3; 8 nucleotides line up with TRBD2. V was clipped by 1 base and J by 0 bases; unmatched bases: 3. This CDR3 has 16 residues. Germline loops: CDR1 SGHVS, CDR2 FNYEAQ. The CDR3 sequence: CASSLGPGGSTDTQYF. The CDR3 DNA sequence: TGTGCCAGCAGCTTAGGCCCGGGAGGGAGCACAGATACGCAGTATTTT. Full variable domain (remainder filled in from reference TRBV7-6 and TRBJ2-3): GAGVSQSPRYKVTKRGQDVALRCDPISGHVSLYWYRQALGQGPEFLTYFNYEAQQDKSGLPNDRFSAERPEGSISTLTIQRTEQRDSAMYRCASSLGPGGSTDTQYFGPGTRLTVL.

This chain connects TRBV7-2 to TRBJ2-1; D gene ambiguous. CDR3 length: 14 amino acids. V lost 4 bases and J 3 bases, leaving 10 bases between the germline ends. CDR1 and CDR2 from the germline V gene are SGHTA and FQGNSA. CDR3 in DNA: TGTGCCAGCAGCTCCCTGACTGGCTACAATGAGCAGTTCTTC. Its translation: CASSSLTGYNEQFF.

The V gene is TRBV2, the J gene TRBJ2-1; D unresolved. The ends were cut back, 7 bases at V and 7 bases at J, with 11 bases in the middle. There are 12 residues in the CDR3. CDR1 and CDR2 (germline): SNHLY, FYNNEI. In DNA form, the CDR3 reads TGTGCCAGCACCGCCAGTGGGAATGAGCAGTTCTTC. It codes for CASTASGNEQFF.

The genes are TRBV5-1 and TRBJ1-2; 7 nucleotides align to TRBD1. This CDR3 contains 14 residues. The junction had 11 bases not matched to a gene; V was cut back by 4 bases and J by 8 bases. The germline V gene has CDR1 SGHRS and CDR2 YFSETQ. CDR3 amino acids: CASSPTTGIGGYTF. The CDR3 bases are TGCGCCAGCAGCCCAACGACAGGGATCGGCGGCTACACCTTC. The whole variable domain, remainder taken from reference TRBV5-1 and TRBJ1-2, is KAGVTQTPRYLIKTRGQQVTLSCSPISGHRSVSWYQQTPGQGLQFLFEYFSETQRNKGNFPGRFSGRQFSNSRSEMNVSTLELGDSALYLCASSPTTGIGGYTFGSGTRLTVV.

J is TRBJ2-2 and V is TRBV6-2 or TRBV6-3; D call uncertain. Trimming shortened V by 2 bases and J by 2 bases, and 9 bases separated the two germline ends. The CDR3 covers 15 residues. CDR1 and CDR2 from the germline V gene are MNHEY and SVGEGT. The CDR3 sequence: CASSYEYSNTGELFF. As DNA, the CDR3 is TGTGCCAGCAGTTACGAGTACTCAAACACCGGGGAGCTGTTTTTT.

The chain combines TRBV3-1 (or the pseudogene TRBV3-2) with TRBJ2-5; 10 bases align to TRBD1. The CDR3 covers 14 residues. Germline CDR1 and CDR2: LGHDT and YNNKEL (reference sequence). The J segment lost 1 base and the V segment lost 6 bases, leaving 2 bases of the junction unmatched. CDR3 bases: TGTGCCAGCAGACGACAGGGGGCCCAAGAGACCCAGTACTTC. Encoded protein: CASRRQGAQETQYF.

This clone was seen only once. This chain uses TRBV18 with TRBJ2-5, with a weak D call TRBD1 (6 bases). The CDR3 consists of 14 residues. The germline CDR1 and CDR2 sequences are KGHSH and LQKENI. The V end was cut by 3 bases, the J end by 0 bases, with 8 bases between. The CDR3 DNA reads as TGTGCCAGCTCACCGCCAGGGGACCAAGAGACCCAGTACTTC. Encoded protein: CASSPPGDQETQYF.

This clone was counted only a few times. This chain links TRBV5-1 with TRBJ1-1, with D hard to call. The V gene's germline CDR1 is SGHRS and CDR2 YFSETQ. This CDR3 is built from 15 residues. Trimming stripped 4 bases from V and 0 bases from J, with 13 bases between. In nucleotides, the CDR3 is TGCGCCAGCAGCGACCCAAGCAGAGTGAACACTGAAGCTTTCTTT. It encodes CASSDPSRVNTEAFF.

This sequence joins TRBV5-8 and TRBJ1-2; D is uncertain. The CDR3 loop spans 15 amino acids. The germline gives CDR1 SGHTS, CDR2 YDEGEE. Deletions cut 4 bases from V and 3 bases from J, with 16 bases between. This chain's CDR3 is CASSGVAGRYYGYTF. The CDR3, as DNA: TGTGCCAGCAGCGGAGTGGCAGGCCGTTACTATGGCTACACCTTC. Full variable domain (missing parts from reference TRBV5-8 and TRBJ1-2): EAGVTQSPTHLIKTRGQQATLRCSPISGHTSVYWYQQALGLGLQFLLWYDEGEERNRGNFPPRFSGRQFPNYSSELNVNALELEDSALYLCASSGVAGRYYGYTFGSGTRLTVV.

This clone was observed a single time. The chain recombines TRBV7-2 with TRBJ1-4; weak D call: TRBD1 (6 bases). V lost 6 bases and J 6 bases, leaving 17 bases between the germline ends. This CDR3 is 15 amino acids long. CDR1 and CDR2 (germline): SGHTA, FQGNSA. As DNA, the CDR3 is TGTGCCAGCAGGCCGGAGGGGGGGTCTTATGAAAAACTGTTTTTT. The encoded protein is CASRPEGGSYEKLFF. The whole variable domain, remainder taken from reference TRBV7-2 and TRBJ1-4, is GAGVSQSPSNKVTEKGKDVELRCDPISGHTALYWYRQSLGQGLEFLIYFQGNSAPDKSGLPSDRFSAERTGGSVSTLTIQRTQQEDSAVYLCASRPEGGSYEKLFFGSGTQLSVL.

The chain employs TRBV11-3 and TRBJ2-3; TRBD2 might be the D (5 bases). Germline assignment: CDR1 SGHNT and CDR2 YENEEA. This CDR3 is built from 16 residues. The V end lost 1 base, the J end lost 4 bases, and 15 bases lay between the germline ends. CDR3 nucleotide sequence: TGTGCCAGCAGCTTAGGCGCGCTTTCGGGGTCAGATACGCAGTATTTT. Residues: CASSLGALSGSDTQYF.

The J gene is TRBJ1-3, the V gene TRBV5-1; D not certain. The CDR3 runs to 14 residues. Germline V gives CDR1 SGHRS, CDR2 YFSETQ. Trimming shortened V by 3 bases and J by 0 bases, and 7 bases separated the two germline ends. CDR3: CASSSSNSGNTIYF. In DNA, the CDR3 is TGCGCCAGCAGCTCATCCAACTCTGGAAACACCATATATTTT.

The rearrangement uses TRBV6-2 or TRBV6-3 and TRBJ2-3; 8 nucleotides line up with TRBD2. Per germline, CDR1 MNHEY and CDR2 SVGEGT. The V and J ends lost 6 bases and 2 bases, in that order; junction bases with no gene match: 7. CDR3 length: 15 residues. The chain's CDR3 is CASSLAGSPTDTQYF. The CDR3 region has the DNA TGTGCCAGCAGCTTAGCGGGAAGCCCCACAGATACGCAGTATTTT.

The chain combines TRBV9 with TRBJ2-3, with TRBD2 matching 12 bases. The CDR3 contains 17 residues. V lost 2 bases to trimming and J lost 3 bases; unmatched junction nucleotides: 7. Germline V CDR1 and CDR2: SGDLS, YYNGEE. This CDR3 is CASSVGLAGGKTDTQYF. In DNA form, the CDR3 reads TGTGCCAGCAGCGTGGGTCTAGCGGGGGGGAAAACAGATACGCAGTATTTT.

This rearrangement joins TRBV5-4 to TRBJ1-6, with TRBD1 matching 8 bases. The V gene's germline CDR1 is SGHNT and CDR2 YYREEE (reference sequence). The CDR3 runs to 12 residues. V shed 9 bases and J 10 bases; nucleotides not matched to a gene: 6. The DNA for the CDR3 is TGTGCCATTTCAGGGGGCCAATCACCCCTCCACTTT. It codes for CAISGGQSPLHF.

The V and J genes are TRBV4-2 and TRBJ2-3; TRBD2 is a possible D gene (5 bases). Per the germline V gene, CDR1 is LGHNA and CDR2 is YNFKEQ. V was trimmed by 0 bases and J by 7 bases, leaving 20 bases between them. The length of the CDR3 is 17 residues. The CDR3 region is CASSQDPRDKGTYTQYF. The CDR3 DNA sequence: TGTGCCAGCAGCCAAGACCCCCGGGATAAGGGTACATATACGCAGTATTTT.

The gene calls are TRBV19 and TRBJ2-2; D uncertain. Trimming cost V 5 bases and J 1 base, with 5 bases left between them. Germline V gene sequence: CDR1 LNHDA, CDR2 SQIVND (reference sequence). The CDR3 is 13 residues long. The CDR3 region is CASSDQNTGELFF. The CDR3 DNA reads TGTGCCAGTAGTGACCAGAACACCGGGGAGCTGTTTTTT.

The chain links TRBV12-5 to TRBJ1-3; TRBD1 matches 9 bases. The germline V gene has CDR1 LGHNT and CDR2 FRNRAP. The V segment lost 6 bases and the J segment 11 bases; nucleotides outside the gene matches: 11. This CDR3 comprises 14 residues. The CDR3 here is CASGDRGLKSAIYF. The CDR3 DNA is TGTGCTAGTGGGGACAGGGGCCTTAAGAGCGCCATATATTTT.

The chain carries TRBV21-1 and TRBJ2-5; the table calls TRBD1, which could not be checked here. TRBV21-1 is designated a pseudogene. The CDR3 runs to 14 residues. CDR3 sequence: CASSNRGVRETQYF. The DNA of the CDR3 is TGTGCCAGCTCCAACAGGGGGGTTAGAGAGACCCAGTACTTC.

The V gene is TRBV18, the J gene TRBJ1-2, with TRBD1 matching 9 bases. Per germline, CDR1 KGHSH and CDR2 LQKENI. CDR3 length: 16 residues. V gave up 0 bases and J gave up 4 bases; unmatched junction bases: 6. The CDR3, as DNA: TGTGCCAGCTCACCACCCTACAGGGGGCGAGGCTATGGCTACACCTTC. Amino acid sequence: CASSPPYRGRGYGYTF.

The V gene is TRBV4-1, the J gene TRBJ1-3, with a weak D call TRBD1 (5 bases). CDR1 is MGHRA, CDR2 YSYEKL, per germline. The germline V and J ends were trimmed by 4 bases and 6 bases, with 13 bases remaining between them. This CDR3 is 14 amino acids long. CDR3 sequence (DNA): TGCGCCAGCAGCCTGCAGGACAAGTCAAACACCATATATTTT. It specifies CASSLQDKSNTIYF.

This clone was observed a single time. The chain recombines TRBV5-1 with TRBJ2-7; D could derive from TRBD1 or TRBD2 (5 bases each). The V gene lost 0 bases and the J gene lost 4 bases, with 14 bases spanning the gap. Germline V CDR1 and CDR2: SGHRS, YFSETQ. The CDR3 spans 15 residues. Written as DNA, the CDR3 is TGCGCCAGCAGCTTGGGAGGGACGGGGATTTACGAGCAGTACGTC. Amino acid sequence: CASSLGGTGIYEQYV.